The 12 T cell receptor beta chains below were found in one sample sequenced in a study of blood T cells in healthy people across ages. A second PCR of about 7 to 12 cycles used a sample-barcoded 5' primer and a J-beta primer mix. TCRdb re-derived calls from the 5' RACE reads in MiXCR, one entry per CDR3 protein. The table lists over 550,000 distinct CDR3 sequences, approximately 30% of them singletons. The sample taken for sequencing was blood. The receptors come from a woman aged 80 or over in good health.

This clonotype was counted only a few times. This sequence joins TRBV27 and TRBJ2-7, with TRBD2 matching 11 bases. V lost 5 bases to trimming and J lost 6 bases; unmatched junction nucleotides: 18. The germline CDR1 and CDR2 sequences are MNHEY and SMNVEV (reference sequence). This CDR3 has 18 amino acids. Here the CDR3 reads CASSQPLIRTSGPGEQYF. In DNA, the CDR3 is TGTGCCAGCAGTCAACCACTCATCCGGACTAGCGGGCCCGGCGAGCAGTACTTC.

This clonotype has a count of ten or more. Compared with germline, one end of the junction differs, possibly owing to a read error. The chain links TRBV7-7 to TRBJ2-7; D is tentatively TRBD1 or TRBD2 (6 bases each). Germline V gene lookup returns CDR1 SSHAT and CDR2 FNYEAQ (reference sequence). The CDR3 covers 14 residues. The CDR3 sequence is CASSLALGGHEQYF. For the CDR3, the DNA is TGTGCTAGCAGCTTAGCGTTAGGGGGGCACGAGCAGTACTTC.

This chain joins TRBV7-9 and TRBJ2-3; D is unresolved. The CDR3 consists of 13 residues. Germline CDR1 and CDR2: SEHNR and FQNEAQ (reference sequence). Trimming cost V 10 bases and J 5 bases, with 16 bases left between them. This CDR3 reads CATPKADLDTQYF. DNA for the CDR3: TGTGCCACCCCTAAGGCTGACTTAGATACGCAGTATTTT.

As to this clonotype: One end of the junction is discordant with germline, which a read error may explain. The chain recombines TRBV5-1 with TRBJ2-1; TRBD2 aligns across 9 bases. Germline V gene lookup returns CDR1 SGHRS and CDR2 YFSETQ. The CDR3 contains 15 residues. The CDR3 protein is CASRLGAGGDNEQFF. CDR3 coding DNA: TGCGCCAGCAGGTTGGGAGCGGGAGGAGACAATGAGCAGTTCTTC.

J is TRBJ1-5 and V is TRBV27; D is undetermined. The V gene lost 7 bases and the J gene lost 0 bases, with 13 bases spanning the gap. CDR1 and CDR2 from the germline V gene are MNHEY and SMNVEV (reference sequence). This CDR3 comprises 15 residues. CDR3 region: CASKAGEYSNQPQHF. The CDR3 DNA reads as TGTGCCAGCAAGGCAGGCGAGTATAGCAATCAGCCCCAGCATTTT.

The CDR3 loop is CASSVVAGGSNQPQHF. Written as DNA, the CDR3 is TGTGCCAGCAGCGTAGTCGCAGGAGGGAGCAATCAGCCCCAGCATTTT. The chain carries TRBV9 and TRBJ1-5; D remains ambiguous. In germline, CDR1 is SGDLS, CDR2 YYNGEE. V was clipped by 0 bases and J by 1 base, with 11 bases between them. The CDR3 loop spans 16 amino acids.

This rearrangement joins TRBV20-1 to TRBJ2-3; 8 bases fit TRBD1. Germline assignment: CDR1 DFQATT and CDR2 SNEGSKA (reference sequence). V dropped 7 bases and J dropped 2; count of bases not matched to a gene: 11. The CDR3 has 15 amino acids. CDR3 sequence reads: CSVYKGQGATDTQYF. The CDR3 nucleotides read TGCAGTGTTTACAAAGGACAGGGCGCCACAGATACGCAGTATTTT.

A word on this clonotype: One end of the junction varies from germline; a read error may be responsible. J is TRBJ1-5 and V is TRBV20-1; D is perhaps TRBD1 (5 bases). CDR1 is DFQATT and CDR2 is SNEGSKA in the germline V gene (reference sequence). The CDR3 is 13 residues long. DNA for the CDR3: TGCAGTGTTAGAGCTTCCCGGGGGCAGCCCCAGCATTTT. It encodes CSVRASRGQPQHF.

In regard to this clonotype: The junction shows a germline mismatch at one end, possibly a read error. The rearrangement joins TRBV2 to TRBJ2-6; TRBD1 aligns across 8 bases. CDR3 size: 13 residues. Germline V gene lookup returns CDR1 SNHLY and CDR2 FYNNEI. Here the CDR3 DNA reads TGTGCCGGACAGGGAGCTGGGGCCAACGTCCGGACTTTC. It translates to CAGQGAGANVRTF.

This clonotype was found a few times. CDR3 DNA: TGTGCCAGCAGCTGGGACAGCAATGAGCAGTTCTTC. Amino acid sequence: CASSWDSNEQFF. The chain recombines TRBV5-5 with TRBJ2-1, with 7 bases lining up with TRBD1. The J segment lost 6 bases and the V segment lost 3 bases, leaving 0 bases of the junction unmatched. The germline CDR1 and CDR2 sequences are SGHKS and YYEKEE (reference sequence). This CDR3 is built from 12 residues. Full variable domain (outside the CDR3, taken from reference TRBV5-5 and TRBJ2-1): DAGVTQSPTHLIKTRGQQVTLRCSPISGHKSVSWYQQVLGQGPQFIFQYYEKEERGRGNFPDRFSARQFPNYSSELNVNALLLGDSALYLCASSWDSNEQFFGPGTRLTVL.

V and J are TRBV11-2 and TRBJ2-3; D not resolved. The CDR3 runs 15 residues. Looked up from germline, CDR1 is SGHAT and CDR2 is FQNNGV. V dropped 7 bases and J dropped 0 bases, with 14 bases sitting between them. The CDR3 spells CASTPQEPSTDTQYF. CDR3 DNA sequence: TGTGCCAGCACGCCTCAGGAACCTAGCACAGATACGCAGTATTTT.

This clonotype was seen many times. This may be a read error: a much more frequent sequence differs by one nucleotide. The rearrangement uses TRBV11-2 and TRBJ2-5; 11 nucleotides match TRBD2. V trimming: 5 bases; J trimming: 11 bases; junction bases outside the gene matches: 19. Germline values: CDR1 SGHAT, CDR2 FQNNGV. The CDR3 is 17 residues long. The CDR3 coding sequence is TGTGCCAGCAGCGTCCTCCCGCTAGCGGGGGGCACCAATGAGCAGTACTTC. Translated: CASSVLPLAGGTNEQYF.